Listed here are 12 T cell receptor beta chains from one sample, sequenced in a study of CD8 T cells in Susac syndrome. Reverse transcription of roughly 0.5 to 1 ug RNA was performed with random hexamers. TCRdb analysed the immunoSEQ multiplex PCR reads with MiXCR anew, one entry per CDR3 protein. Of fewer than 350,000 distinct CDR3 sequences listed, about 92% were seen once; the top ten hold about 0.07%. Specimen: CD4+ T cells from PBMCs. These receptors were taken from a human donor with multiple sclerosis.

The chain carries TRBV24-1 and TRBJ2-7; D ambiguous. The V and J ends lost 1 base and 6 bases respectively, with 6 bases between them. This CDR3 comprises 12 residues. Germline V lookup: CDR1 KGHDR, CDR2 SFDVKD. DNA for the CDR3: TGTGCCACCAGTGATTTTCGGAGCGAGCAGTACTTC. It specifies CATSDFRSEQYF.

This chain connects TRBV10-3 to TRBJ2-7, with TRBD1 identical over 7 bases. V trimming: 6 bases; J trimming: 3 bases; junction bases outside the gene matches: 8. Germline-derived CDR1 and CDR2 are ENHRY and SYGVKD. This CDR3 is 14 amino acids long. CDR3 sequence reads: CAISGQASYYEQYF. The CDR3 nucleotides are TGTGCCATCAGCGGACAGGCAAGCTACTACGAGCAGTACTTC.

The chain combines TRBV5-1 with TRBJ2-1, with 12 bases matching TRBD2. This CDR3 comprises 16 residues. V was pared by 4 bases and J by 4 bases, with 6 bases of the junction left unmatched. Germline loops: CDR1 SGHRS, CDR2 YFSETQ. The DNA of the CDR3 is TGCGCCAGCAGCCTGACTAGCGGGGGCCAATACAATGAGCAGTTCTTC. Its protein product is CASSLTSGGQYNEQFF.

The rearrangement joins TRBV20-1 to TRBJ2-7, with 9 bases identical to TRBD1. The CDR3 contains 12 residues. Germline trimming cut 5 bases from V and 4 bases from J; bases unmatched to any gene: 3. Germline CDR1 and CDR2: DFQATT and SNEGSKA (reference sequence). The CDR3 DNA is TGCAGTGCTGGGACAGGGTTATACGAGCAGTACTTC. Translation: CSAGTGLYEQYF.

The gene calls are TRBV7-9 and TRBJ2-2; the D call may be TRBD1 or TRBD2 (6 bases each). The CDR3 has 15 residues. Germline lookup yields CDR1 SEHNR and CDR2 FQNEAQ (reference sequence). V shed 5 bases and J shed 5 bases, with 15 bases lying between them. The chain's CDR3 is CASSPRGGLTGELFF. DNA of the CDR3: TGTGCCAGCAGCCCCAGAGGGGGGTTGACCGGGGAGCTGTTTTTT.

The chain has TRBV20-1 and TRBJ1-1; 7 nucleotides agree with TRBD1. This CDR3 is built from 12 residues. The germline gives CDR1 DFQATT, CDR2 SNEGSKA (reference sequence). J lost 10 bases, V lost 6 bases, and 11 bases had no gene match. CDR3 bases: TGCAGTGCCGTACAGGGGCTCGGTAGAGCTTTCTTT. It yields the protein CSAVQGLGRAFF.

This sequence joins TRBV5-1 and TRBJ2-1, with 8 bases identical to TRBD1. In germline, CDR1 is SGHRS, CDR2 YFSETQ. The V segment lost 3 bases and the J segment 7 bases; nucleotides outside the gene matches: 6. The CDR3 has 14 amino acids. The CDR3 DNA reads TGCGCCAGCAGCTCCCGGACAGGGAGGAATGAGCAGTTCTTC. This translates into CASSSRTGRNEQFF.

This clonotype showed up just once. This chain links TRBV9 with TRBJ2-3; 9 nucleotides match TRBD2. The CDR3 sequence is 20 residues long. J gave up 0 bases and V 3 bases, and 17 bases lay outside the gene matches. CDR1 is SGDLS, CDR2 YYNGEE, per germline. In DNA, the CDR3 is TGTGCCAGCAGCGCCGATAGCGGGGGTGATGAACTCCCTAGCACAGATACGCAGTATTTT. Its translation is CASSADSGGDELPSTDTQYF.

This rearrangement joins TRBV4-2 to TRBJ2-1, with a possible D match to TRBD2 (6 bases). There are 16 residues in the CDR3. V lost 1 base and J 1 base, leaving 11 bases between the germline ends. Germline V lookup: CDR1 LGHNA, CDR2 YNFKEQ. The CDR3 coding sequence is TGTGCCAGCAGCCAAGGGCGGGACCGATCCTACAATGAGCAGTTCTTC. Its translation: CASSQGRDRSYNEQFF.

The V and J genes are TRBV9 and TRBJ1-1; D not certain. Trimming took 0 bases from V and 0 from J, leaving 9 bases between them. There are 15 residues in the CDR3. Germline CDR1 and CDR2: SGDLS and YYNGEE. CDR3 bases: TGTGCCAGCAGCGTAGTGGGGAGTATGAACACTGAAGCTTTCTTT. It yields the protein CASSVVGSMNTEAFF.

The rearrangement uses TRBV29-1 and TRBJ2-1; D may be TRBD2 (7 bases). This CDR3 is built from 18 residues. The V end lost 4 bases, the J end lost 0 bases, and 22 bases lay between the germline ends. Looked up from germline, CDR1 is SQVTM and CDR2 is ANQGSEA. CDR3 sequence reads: CSVVRGRGAGSSYNEQFF. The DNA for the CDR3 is TGCAGCGTTGTCCGAGGACGGGGGGCTGGGAGCTCCTACAATGAGCAGTTCTTC.

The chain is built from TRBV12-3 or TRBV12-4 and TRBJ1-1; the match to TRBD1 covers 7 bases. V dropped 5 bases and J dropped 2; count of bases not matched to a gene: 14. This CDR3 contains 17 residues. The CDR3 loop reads CASSPGSGQSLNTEAFF. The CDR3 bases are TGTGCCAGCAGTCCTGGGTCGGGACAGAGCCTCAACACTGAAGCTTTCTTT.